This TCR beta chain originates from a study of cytomegalovirus exposure and HLA in healthy donors. PCR amplification relied on 60 Vbeta primers (plus 13 Jbeta primers). Clones were read by immunoSEQ multiplex PCR, and TCRdb kept only the in-frame ones, dropping some. Here the sample spans about 62,000 clones, just under 80% being singletons. Germline CDR1 and CDR2: KGHSH and LQKENI. CDR3 length: 13 residues. The V and J ends lost 4 bases and 6 bases respectively, with 12 bases between them. This clone has only one observation. Its target is not known. Study-wide points: Presence/absence analyses rested on an assumption that sequencing depth was roughly uniform across donors.

Material: PBMCs. This sequence joins TRBV18 and TRBJ1-1, with D uncertain. The TCR comes from a middle-aged man in good health and CMV-seronegative. The CDR3 is CASSLLSEAEAFF. The CDR3 bases are TGTGCCAGCTCACTCCTCTCAGAGGCTGAAGCTTTCTTT.